The clone carrying this TCR beta chain was counted a single time. The data belong to a study of OX40 agonist ivuxolimab in advanced cancers. Sequencing used immunoSEQ multiplex PCR; TCRdb keeps in-frame clones, though not all of them. The data contain 25,000 to 35,000 clones, around nine tenths of them singletons. The V gene's germline CDR1 is SQVTM and CDR2 ANQGSEA. The CDR3 length is 13 residues. The V gene end was trimmed by 8 bases and the J gene end by 3 bases; junction bases not matched to a gene: 2. The chain is built from TRBV29-1 and TRBJ2-1, with 12 bases lining up with TRBD2. This TCR was sampled from an adult with an advanced solid tumor such as melanoma, head and neck, liver or kidney cancer. The sample in question was CD4+ or CD8+ T cells sorted from blood, obtained in a trial of the OX40 agonist ivuxolimab. The CDR3 protein is CSSSGRVYNEQFF. CDR3 in DNA: TGCAGCTCTAGCGGGAGGGTCTACAATGAGCAGTTCTTC.